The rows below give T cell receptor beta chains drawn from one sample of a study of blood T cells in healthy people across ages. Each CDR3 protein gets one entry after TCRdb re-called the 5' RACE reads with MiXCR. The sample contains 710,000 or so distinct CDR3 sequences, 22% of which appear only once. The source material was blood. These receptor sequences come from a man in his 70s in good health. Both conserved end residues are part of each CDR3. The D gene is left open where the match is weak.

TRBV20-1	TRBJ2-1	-	CSVVSSYNEQFF
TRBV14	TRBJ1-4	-	CASSQDMGQVSELFF
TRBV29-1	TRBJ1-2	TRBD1	CSVELGQGSNYGYTF
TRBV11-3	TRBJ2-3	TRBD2	CASSLYASGSVADTQYF
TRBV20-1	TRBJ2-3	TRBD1	CSAIQGGTSTDTQYF
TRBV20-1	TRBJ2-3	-	CSARGSGGSTDTQYF
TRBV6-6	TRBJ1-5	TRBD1	CASSYAGGRQPQHF
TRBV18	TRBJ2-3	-	CASSPQGNTQYF
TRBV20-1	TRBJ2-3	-	CSARWQGQTDTQYF
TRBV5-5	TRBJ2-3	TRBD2	CASSLGSGGTTDTQYF
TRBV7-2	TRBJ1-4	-	CASSLVGRVNEKLFF
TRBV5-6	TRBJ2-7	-	CATSRGGVTSYEQYF
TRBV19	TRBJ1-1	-	CASSLGDGSTEAFF
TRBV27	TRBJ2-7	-	CASSLMGAHEQYF
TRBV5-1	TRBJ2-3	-	CASSLFMSGARTDTQYF
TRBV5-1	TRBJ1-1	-	CASKRLWENTEAFF
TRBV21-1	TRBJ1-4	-	CASSKVGTGAESSTNEKLFF